A selection of T cell receptor beta chains follows, all from one sample in a study of CD8 T cells in ankylosing spondylitis. Each CDR3 protein is one row after TCRdb ran MiXCR on the 5' RACE reads. The table records about 9,700 distinct CDR3 sequences, around 6% of them present only once. Sequencing was carried out using blood, either unsorted or a sorted T cell fraction (not recorded which). These receptors came from a female donor with ankylosing spondylitis or in good health (not recorded which). Each CDR3 is given with its conserved first and last residue. The order of the fields is CDR3 length, J gene, V gene, D gene, clone size, CDR3 protein, CDR3 DNA. D genes are given only for firm matches. Rows may omit the clone size; those that give it use once, few, many or a size class.

>13|TRBJ1-5|TRBV9|.|medium-sized
CASSAEGNQPQHF
TGTGCCAGCAGCGCCGAAGGTAATCAGCCCCAGCATTTT
>14|TRBJ2-5|TRBV9|.|many
CASSHGQSQETQYF
TGTGCCAGCAGCCATGGGCAGTCCCAAGAGACCCAGTACTTC
>15|TRBJ2-6|TRBV9|.|many
CASSEWGAGANVLTF
TGTGCCAGCAGCGAGTGGGGGGCTGGGGCCAACGTCCTGACTTTC
>14|TRBJ2-3|TRBV9|TRBD2|many
CASSAPSGEGTQYF
TGTGCCAGCAGCGCCCCCTCTGGGGAGGGTACGCAGTATTTT
>16|TRBJ2-1|TRBV9|.|few
CASSVGRATAYNEQFF
TGTGCCAGCAGCGTAGGTCGCGCCACGGCCTACAATGAGCAGTTCTTC
>16|TRBJ2-1|TRBV9|.|many
CASSVVGAGPYNEQFF
TGTGCCAGCAGCGTAGTGGGAGCGGGCCCCTACAATGAGCAGTTCTTC
>13|TRBJ1-1|TRBV9|.|.
CASSVGKYTEAFF
TGTGCCAGCAGCGTAGGGAAGTACACTGAAGCTTTCTTT
>17|TRBJ2-1|TRBV9|.|.
CASSVGTQGITYNEQFF
TGTGCCAGCAGCGTTGGGACACAAGGCATCACCTACAATGAGCAGTTCTTC
>13|TRBJ2-7|TRBV9|.|large
CASSVTPTYEQYF
TGTGCCAGCAGCGTCACCCCTACCTACGAGCAGTACTTC
>16|TRBJ2-1|TRBV9|TRBD2|.
CASSGQAGGWNNEQFF
TGTGCCAGCAGTGGACAAGCGGGAGGGTGGAACAATGAGCAGTTCTTC
>16|TRBJ1-2|TRBV9|.|medium-sized
CASSPPSGTVNYGYTF
TGTGCCAGCAGCCCGCCCTCCGGGACCGTAAACTATGGCTACACCTTC
>15|TRBJ2-5|TRBV9|.|few
CASSKPTSGIQTQYF
TGTGCCAGCAGCAAACCGACTAGTGGCATCCAGACCCAGTACTTC
>14|TRBJ2-7|TRBV9|TRBD2|.
CASSVSGSVDEQYF
TGTGCCAGCAGCGTTAGCGGGAGTGTCGACGAGCAGTACTTC
>15|TRBJ2-2|TRBV9|.|medium-sized
CASSEEGAWTGELFF
TGTGCCAGCAGCGAAGAGGGCGCGTGGACCGGGGAGCTGTTTTTT
>14|TRBJ2-3|TRBV9|.|many
CASSPPGGTDTQYF
TGTGCCAGCAGCCCACCCGGGGGCACAGATACGCAGTATTTT
>16|TRBJ2-7|TRBV6-4|TRBD1|many
CASSDSILDRSYEQYF
TGTGCCAGCAGTGACTCGATCCTGGACAGGTCCTACGAGCAGTACTTC
>12|TRBJ2-3|TRBV9|.|many
CASSVGDGTQYF
TGTGCCAGCAGCGTAGGGGACGGTACGCAGTATTTT